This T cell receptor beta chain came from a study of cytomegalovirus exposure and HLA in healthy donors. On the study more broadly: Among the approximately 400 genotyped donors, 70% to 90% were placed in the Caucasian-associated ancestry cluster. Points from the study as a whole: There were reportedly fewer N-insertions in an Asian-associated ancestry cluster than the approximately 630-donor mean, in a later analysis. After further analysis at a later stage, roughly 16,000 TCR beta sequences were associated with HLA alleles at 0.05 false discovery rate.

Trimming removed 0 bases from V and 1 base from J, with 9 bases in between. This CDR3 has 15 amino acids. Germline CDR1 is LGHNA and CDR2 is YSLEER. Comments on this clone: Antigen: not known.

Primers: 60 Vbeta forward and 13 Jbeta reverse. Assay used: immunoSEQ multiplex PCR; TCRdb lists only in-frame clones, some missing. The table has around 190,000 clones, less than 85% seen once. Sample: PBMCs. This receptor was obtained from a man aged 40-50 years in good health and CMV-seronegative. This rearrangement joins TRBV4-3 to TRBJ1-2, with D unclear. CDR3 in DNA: TGCGCCAGCAGCCAAGATTGGGAGAATAACTATGGCTACACCTTC. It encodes CASSQDWENNYGYTF.